A single sample is the source of the 28 T cell receptor beta chains below, sequenced in a study of control samples from healthy donors and cancer patients. Clones were read by immunoSEQ multiplex PCR, and TCRdb kept only the in-frame ones, dropping some. The sample shows 100,000 to 150,000 clones, around 90% of them seen only once. Sequencing was carried out using blood. These receptors were collected from a man younger than 30 in good health.

The chain is built from TRBV2 and TRBJ2-5, with D unclear. Germline V gene sequence: CDR1 SNHLY, CDR2 FYNNEI. The ends were cut back, 5 bases at V and 4 bases at J, with 11 bases in the middle. The CDR3 totals 13 residues. The CDR3 region has the DNA TGTGCCAGCAGTCCAAATCGAGGAGAGACCCAGTACTTC. This codes for CASSPNRGETQYF.

The V call is TRBV9, the J call TRBJ2-1; 10 bases map to TRBD2. From germline, CDR1 is SGDLS and CDR2 YYNGEE. The V segment lost 6 bases and the J segment 2 bases; nucleotides outside the gene matches: 17. The CDR3 runs to 19 residues. The CDR3 reads CASTPQGTSGDMTYNEQFF. The CDR3 DNA is TGTGCCAGCACCCCCCAAGGTACTAGCGGGGATATGACCTACAATGAGCAGTTCTTC.

The DNA for the CDR3 is TGTGCCAGTAGTATAGGGGGATTGCGAAACAATGAGCAGTTCTTC. This sequence encodes CASSIGGLRNNEQFF. The chain employs TRBV19 and TRBJ2-1; D is unclear. Germline-derived CDR1 and CDR2 are LNHDA and SQIVND (reference sequence). The CDR3 has 15 residues. The ends were cut back, 1 base at V and 5 bases at J, with 12 bases in the middle.

J is TRBJ1-1 and V is TRBV7-9, with 7 bases matching TRBD1. Germline V gene lookup returns CDR1 SEHNR and CDR2 FQNEAQ (reference sequence). With V trimmed by 10 bases and J by 4 bases, 9 bases remained unmatched. The CDR3 has 13 amino acids. The CDR3 protein is CATLTGKSTEAFF. CDR3 DNA sequence: TGTGCCACCTTGACAGGGAAGAGCACTGAAGCTTTCTTT.

The gene calls are TRBV6-2 or TRBV6-3 and TRBJ1-5, with D unresolved. The V end lost 5 bases, the J end lost 0 bases, and 11 bases lay between the germline ends. The germline V gene has CDR1 MNHEY and CDR2 SVGEGT. CDR3 size: 15 residues. The CDR3 sequence is CASSLPTVSNQPQHF. The CDR3 bases are TGTGCCAGCAGTCTACCCACCGTTAGCAATCAGCCCCAGCATTTT.

The chain employs TRBV6-5 and TRBJ1-1; D unclear. The ends were cut back, 5 bases at V and 0 bases at J, with 10 bases in the middle. This CDR3 has 14 residues. The germline CDR1 and CDR2 sequences are MNHEY and SVGAGI. The CDR3 protein is CASSPPTLNTEAFF. CDR3 nucleotide sequence: TGTGCCAGCAGTCCCCCAACCTTGAACACTGAAGCTTTCTTT.

The V call is TRBV27, the J call TRBJ1-6; no clear D. The length of the CDR3 is 14 residues. V shed 3 bases and J shed 6 bases, with 9 bases lying between them. The germline V gene encodes CDR1 MNHEY and CDR2 SMNVEV (reference sequence). The CDR3 DNA sequence: TGTGCCAGCAGTTTCTTACAGACTAATTCACCCCTCCACTTT. Residues: CASSFLQTNSPLHF.

The chain uses TRBV4-1 and TRBJ1-2; D unresolved. The CDR3 is 11 residues long. The germline gives CDR1 MGHRA, CDR2 YSYEKL. Trimming removed 5 bases from V and 6 bases from J, with 7 bases in between. The CDR3 reads CASSSDDGYTF. DNA for the CDR3: TGCGCCAGCAGCTCAGACGATGGCTACACCTTC.

Comment on this clone: The sample carries other DNA sequences with the same CDR3. This chain connects TRBV12-3 or TRBV12-4 to TRBJ2-5; D remains ambiguous. V was pared by 2 bases and J by 4 bases, with 2 bases between. This CDR3 is built from 11 residues. The CDR3 nucleotides are TGTGCCAGCAGTTTAAGAGAGACCCAGTACTTC. Its translation: CASSLRETQYF.

CDR3 loop: CASSLRGDVNQPQHF. The CDR3 DNA follows: TGTGCCAGCAGCTTGCGGGGGGATGTCAATCAGCCCCAGCATTTT. The rearrangement uses TRBV5-6 and TRBJ1-5, with D perhaps TRBD1 (5 bases). The germline gives CDR1 SGHDT, CDR2 YYEEEE. V was shortened by 1 base and J by 3 bases, with 11 bases between the two germline ends. CDR3 size: 15 residues.

This chain joins TRBV28 and TRBJ1-2; the D is unclear. Germline V lookup: CDR1 MDHEN, CDR2 SYDVKM. Between the trimmed V and J ends, which lost 7 bases and 8 bases, there was a span of 20 bases. The CDR3 extends over 14 amino acids. The CDR3 sequence: CASKPPPAMGGYTF. As DNA, the CDR3 is TGTGCCAGCAAACCCCCCCCCGCGATGGGAGGCTACACCTTC.

The V gene is TRBV6-4, the J gene TRBJ2-3, with 13 bases identical to TRBD2. CDR3 length: 15 residues. From germline, CDR1 is MRHNA and CDR2 SNTAGT. J lost 3 bases, V lost 8 bases, and 5 bases had no gene match. CDR3 nucleotides: TGTGCCAGCGCGAGACTAGCGGGGGGAACAGATACGCAGTATTTT. Translation gives CASARLAGGTDTQYF.

This sequence joins TRBV21-1 and TRBJ2-5; TRBD2, the table's D call, was not compared with the DNA. TRBV21-1 is a listed pseudogene. The CDR3 totals 18 residues. The CDR3 DNA reads TGTGCCAGCAGCAAGAGGCTAGCGGGGGGCCCGTACCAAGAGACCCAGTACTTC. Its translation is CASSKRLAGGPYQETQYF.

This sequence joins TRBV7-9 and TRBJ2-3; D might be TRBD1 (6 bases). Germline V gene data show CDR1 as SEHNR and CDR2 as FQNEAQ (reference sequence). Between the trimmed V and J ends, which lost 3 bases and 12 bases, there was a span of 13 bases. This CDR3 spans 12 amino acids. As DNA, the CDR3 is TGTGCCAGCAGCTTTGGTGGCAGGGGACAGTATTTT. Protein: CASSFGGRGQYF.

The rearrangement joins TRBV12-2 to TRBJ1-1; TRBD1, the table's D call, lacks a check against the DNA. TRBV12-2 is annotated as a pseudogene. The CDR3 is 19 amino acids. The CDR3 DNA is TGTGCAAGTCGCCCGAAGTTGGAGGGAGACAGGGCCTGGAACACTGAAGCTTTCTTT. It specifies CASRPKLEGDRAWNTEAFF.

The chain links TRBV5-1 to TRBJ2-7; tentatively, D is TRBD1 or TRBD2 (5 bases each). The germline V gene encodes CDR1 SGHRS and CDR2 YFSETQ. The CDR3 length is 15 residues. V was pared by 4 bases and J by 1 base, with 15 bases between. The CDR3 DNA reads as TGCGCCAGCAGCCGCGGACGGGGCGATTCCTACGAGCAGTACTTC. Its protein is CASSRGRGDSYEQYF.

This chain connects TRBV6-6 to TRBJ2-3; D uncertain. CDR1 MNHNY and CDR2 SVGAGI come from the germline V gene (reference sequence). The V gene lost 6 bases and the J gene lost 3 bases, with 10 bases spanning the gap. The CDR3 runs to 13 residues. In DNA, the CDR3 is TGTGCCAGCAGCCTCGGCTCGACAGATACGCAGTATTTT. Residues: CASSLGSTDTQYF.

This rearrangement joins TRBV20-1 to TRBJ2-7; D may be TRBD2 (5 bases). Trimming left V 6 bases short and J 6 bases short, with 12 bases between. The CDR3 length is 11 residues. CDR1 and CDR2 from the germline V gene are DFQATT and SNEGSKA (reference sequence). The CDR3 sequence is CSAAIRGEQYF. The CDR3 region has the DNA TGCAGTGCCGCGATACGGGGCGAGCAGTACTTC.

The V gene is TRBV4-1, the J gene TRBJ1-2; D might be TRBD1 (6 bases). CDR3 length: 14 residues. V gave up 4 bases and J gave up 4 bases, with 13 bases separating them. The germline gives CDR1 MGHRA, CDR2 YSYEKL. Here the CDR3 reads CASSRGNRVYGYTF. The DNA for the CDR3 is TGCGCCAGCAGCCGGGGTAACAGGGTCTATGGCTACACCTTC.

The chain has TRBV6-5 and TRBJ2-7; 11 bases line up with TRBD2. Germline V gives CDR1 MNHEY, CDR2 SVGAGI. The CDR3 has 14 amino acids. V lost 7 bases to trimming and J lost 3 bases; unmatched junction nucleotides: 5. As DNA, the CDR3 is TGTGCCAGCACAGTAGCGGGGGGGCTCTACGAGCAGTACTTC. The encoded protein is CASTVAGGLYEQYF.

The chain uses TRBV24-1 and TRBJ2-3, with D perhaps matching TRBD2 (6 bases). V dropped 5 bases and J dropped 1 base, with 12 bases sitting between them. Looked up from germline, CDR1 is KGHDR and CDR2 is SFDVKD. This CDR3 is built from 15 residues. CDR3 coding DNA: TGTGCCACCAGTGTTGGCGGGGCAGGCACAGATACGCAGTATTTT. Translating it yields CATSVGGAGTDTQYF.

V gene TRBV19 combines with J gene TRBJ1-6; 7 positions agree with TRBD1. Germline V gives CDR1 LNHDA, CDR2 SQIVND (reference sequence). V lost 5 bases to trimming and J lost 5 bases; unmatched junction nucleotides: 6. The CDR3 covers 15 residues. Here the CDR3 DNA reads TGTGCCAGTAGTCCCGCAGGGGGTAATAATTCACCCCTCCACTTT. This sequence encodes CASSPAGGNNSPLHF.

The chain carries TRBV5-6 and TRBJ2-2; D remains unclear. V lost 1 base and J lost 0, with 7 bases in between. The CDR3 is 15 residues long. The V gene's germline CDR1 is SGHDT and CDR2 YYEEEE. For the CDR3, the DNA is TGTGCCAGCAGCTTGATGGTCGCGAACACCGGGGAGCTGTTTTTT. It translates to CASSLMVANTGELFF.

The chain employs TRBV7-2 and TRBJ1-2; TRBD1 matches 7 bases. The V and J ends lost 5 bases and 6 bases, in that order; junction bases with no gene match: 9. The CDR3 is made up of 14 amino acids. Germline CDR1 reads SGHTA; CDR2 reads FQGNSA. CDR3 sequence reads: CASSPYGQEDGYTF. The CDR3 DNA sequence: TGTGCCAGCAGCCCTTACGGACAGGAAGATGGCTACACCTTC.

A word on this clone: At one of its ends the junction is not consistent with the germline gene, which may arise from a read error. The J gene is TRBJ2-7, the V gene TRBV3-1 (or the pseudogene TRBV3-2); D remains ambiguous. The CDR3 covers 8 residues. The germline CDR1 and CDR2 sequences are LGHDT and YNNKEL (reference sequence). The CDR3 nucleotides are TGTGCCAGCAGCCTCGAGGAGTTC. Encoded protein: CASSLEEF.

The chain links TRBV10-3 to TRBJ1-2, with 7 nucleotides matching TRBD1. V was clipped by 10 bases and J by 6 bases; unmatched bases: 17. Germline assignment: CDR1 ENHRY and CDR2 SYGVKD. This CDR3 spans 15 amino acids. The CDR3 DNA sequence: TGTGCCACCGAGGGGGACAGCCGATCTCCCGATGGCTACACCTTC. This gives the protein CATEGDSRSPDGYTF.

The rearrangement links TRBV18 to TRBJ2-5, with TRBD1 identical over 11 bases. The V and J ends lost 3 bases and 5 bases, in that order; junction bases with no gene match: 5. Per germline, CDR1 KGHSH and CDR2 LQKENI. The CDR3 extends over 15 amino acids. CDR3 amino acids: CASSPGQGARETQYF. CDR3 sequence (DNA): TGTGCCAGCTCACCCGGACAGGGGGCAAGGGAGACCCAGTACTTC.

This rearrangement joins TRBV30 to TRBJ1-1; D is possibly TRBD1 (5 bases). The germline V gene has CDR1 GTSNPN and CDR2 SVGIG (reference sequence). The V end was cut by 3 bases, the J end by 5 bases, with 16 bases between. The CDR3 totals 14 residues. In DNA, the CDR3 is TGTGCCTGGAGCCTGGGACTGACGGCGACTGAAGCTTTCTTT. This codes for CAWSLGLTATEAFF.